These 11 T cell receptor beta chains were all obtained from the same sample, sequenced in a study of human T cells and chemical hapten exposure. Specified time point: patch test 1, 2 weeks after DPC sensitization. The treatment: therapeutic diphenylcyclopropenone sensitization with weekly scalp DPC. Each CDR3 protein is one row after TCRdb ran MiXCR on the RACE reads. This table holds tens of thousands of distinct CDR3 sequences, approximately 12% found once. The material was whole blood, obtained in connection with sensitization to the hapten diphenylcyclopropenone (DPC). These receptors all come from a woman in her fifties or sixties with alopecia areata. Some clones in this sample may be carry-over from other donors' samples.

This clonotype was detected many times. Here the CDR3 DNA reads TGCGCCAGCAGTCAAGGTTGGAGTGGCAATCAGCCCCAGCATTTT. Amino acids: CASSQGWSGNQPQHF. The chain carries TRBV23-1 and TRBJ1-5; D not resolved. TRBV23-1 is filed as an ORF, its function uncertain. V was shortened by 2 bases and J by 2 bases, with 10 bases between the two germline ends. The CDR3 consists of 15 residues.

V gene TRBV7-9 combines with J gene TRBJ1-6; D is undetermined. The germline V gene has CDR1 SEHNR and CDR2 FQNEAQ (reference sequence). This CDR3 is 13 amino acids long. V lost 1 base to trimming and J lost 7 bases, with 5 bases between them. CDR3 loop: CASSLGTNSPLHF. CDR3 nucleotides: TGTGCCAGCAGCTTAGGAACCAATTCACCCCTCCACTTT.

V is TRBV6-6 and J is TRBJ1-4; D is unresolved. V lost 9 bases and J 0 bases, leaving 17 bases between the germline ends. CDR3 length: 16 residues. Germline values: CDR1 MNHNY, CDR2 SVGAGI (reference sequence). The CDR3 DNA reads as TGTGCCAGACAGCAGAGTCACCTTGCAACTAATGAAAAACTGTTTTTT. Translated: CARQQSHLATNEKLFF.

This clonotype was observed many times. This rearrangement joins TRBV2 to TRBJ2-5; D remains unclear. Germline CDR1 reads SNHLY; CDR2 reads FYNNEI. This CDR3 comprises 13 residues. Trimming removed 3 bases at V and 5 bases at J, with 10 bases between. DNA of the CDR3: TGTGCCAGCAGTGAGTTGGAACGGGAGACCCAGTACTTC. It specifies CASSELERETQYF.

In this sample, this clonotype turned up many times. The V gene is TRBV28, the J gene TRBJ2-1; maybe TRBD2 (5 bases). The CDR3 extends over 15 amino acids. Trimming stripped 3 bases from V and 0 bases from J, with 9 bases between. Germline CDR1 and CDR2: MDHEN and SYDVKM. The CDR3 spells CASSLTGSSYNEQFF. The DNA for the CDR3 is TGTGCCAGCAGTTTGACTGGGAGCTCCTACAATGAGCAGTTCTTC.

This clonotype came up a few times. The chain uses TRBV19 and TRBJ1-5; a weak D match, TRBD1 (6 bases). CDR3 length: 15 amino acids. In germline, CDR1 is LNHDA, CDR2 SQIVND (reference sequence). V was clipped by 6 bases and J by 6 bases, with 18 bases between them. For the CDR3, the DNA is TGTGCCAGTAGAAATCGACAGGCTGACACTCAGCCCCAGCATTTT. This codes for CASRNRQADTQPQHF.

The gene calls are TRBV7-6 and TRBJ2-6; D is ambiguous. Germline CDR1 is SGHVS and CDR2 is FNYEAQ. Trimming pared 5 bases from V and 2 bases from J, leaving 7 bases between. This CDR3 has 14 amino acids. The CDR3, as DNA: TGTGCCAGCAGCCCAAGTACTGGGGCCAACGTCCTGACTTTC. Translating it yields CASSPSTGANVLTF.

V and J are TRBV28 and TRBJ1-5; no reliable D call. Trimming took 5 bases from V and 6 from J, leaving 20 bases between them. This CDR3 contains 16 residues. Germline CDR1 MDHEN, CDR2 SYDVKM. The CDR3 reads CASSQLGSRVGQPQHF. In DNA form, the CDR3 reads TGTGCCAGCAGTCAACTCGGATCGCGGGTCGGTCAGCCCCAGCATTTT.

In this sample, this clonotype turned up many times. The gene calls are TRBV29-1 and TRBJ2-7, with 8 bases that match TRBD2. V lost 6 bases to trimming and J lost 6 bases; unmatched junction nucleotides: 10. The CDR3 covers 13 residues. Germline CDR1 and CDR2: SQVTM and ANQGSEA. The CDR3, as DNA: TGCAGCGTCTCCGACGGGACTAGTTCCGAGCAGTACTTC. It yields the protein CSVSDGTSSEQYF.

This clonotype showed up many times. The rearrangement joins TRBV30 to TRBJ1-1, with D maybe TRBD1 (5 bases). The CDR3 sequence is 15 residues long. Trimming cost V 3 bases and J 1 base, with 15 bases left between them. The germline V gene encodes CDR1 GTSNPN and CDR2 SVGIG (reference sequence). The chain's CDR3 is CAWSGSGEENTEAFF. The CDR3, as DNA: TGTGCCTGGAGCGGGTCGGGGGAGGAGAACACTGAAGCTTTCTTT.

This clonotype was picked up many times. The genes are TRBV12-3 or TRBV12-4 and TRBJ1-4, with 8 bases that match TRBD1. The CDR3 length is 17 residues. The trim removed 3 bases at V and 10 bases at J, leaving 16 bases unmatched. The DNA for the CDR3 is TGTGCCAGCAGTTTGTGGGGCTCAGGGGGCTTGGATGGAAAACTGTTTTTT. It yields the protein CASSLWGSGGLDGKLFF.